Following are 10 T cell receptor beta chains from one sample sequenced in a study of T cells in localized non-small cell lung cancer (dated by TCRdb to 2020 to 2022). The library relied on the immunoSEQ multiplex PCR assay. TCRdb took this table from immuneACCESS and kept in-frame rearrangements with V and J called. Such tables lack part of the clones; where checked against another copy, unresolved V genes explain under half of the gap, and the rest is unexplained. Here the sample has 31,000 or so clones; 70% to 90% occur a single time. Under 5% of the sample belongs to the ten largest clones. Sample: peripheral blood mononuclear cells, taken before any cancer treatment. These receptors came from a woman between 40 and 69 years old with stage III lung adenocarcinoma.

The rearrangement uses TRBV9 and TRBJ1-1; D is uncertain. The CDR3 contains 12 residues. V was clipped by 3 bases and J by 7 bases, with 10 bases between them. The germline CDR1 and CDR2 sequences are SGDLS and YYNGEE. The DNA for the CDR3 is TGTGCCAGCAGCGCCGCGAATCGTGAAGCTTTCTTT. This encodes CASSAANREAFF.

The rearrangement links TRBV18 to TRBJ2-5; the match to TRBD2 covers 9 bases. The V gene's germline CDR1 is KGHSH and CDR2 LQKENI. The CDR3 sequence is 16 residues long. The ends lost 0 bases at V and 2 bases at J; junction bases unmatched: 4. The CDR3 spells CASSPPSGRWQETQYF. The CDR3, as DNA: TGTGCCAGCTCACCACCGAGCGGGAGGTGGCAAGAGACCCAGTACTTC.

This chain joins TRBV25-1 and TRBJ1-1, with D hard to call. Germline V CDR1 and CDR2: MGHDK, SYGVNS. Between the trimmed V and J ends, which lost 1 base and 3 bases, there was a span of 9 bases. CDR3 size: 14 residues. CDR3 region: CASSELNTYTEAFF. The CDR3 DNA reads as TGTGCCAGCAGTGAATTGAACACATACACTGAAGCTTTCTTT.

The rearrangement links TRBV11-2 to TRBJ1-1; 9 bases match TRBD1. V lost 4 bases, J lost 6 bases, and 9 bases stayed unmatched. Germline assignment: CDR1 SGHAT and CDR2 FQNNGV. This CDR3 has 15 amino acids. CDR3: CASSSRTGDVAEAFF. The CDR3 DNA is TGTGCCAGCAGCTCTCGGACAGGGGATGTCGCTGAAGCTTTCTTT.

The chain combines TRBV19 with TRBJ1-5, with a possible D match to TRBD1 (6 bases). Germline lookup yields CDR1 LNHDA and CDR2 SQIVND (reference sequence). The CDR3 sequence is 14 residues long. Trimming removed 5 bases from V and 6 bases from J, with 14 bases in between. CDR3 sequence reads: CASSWRGSRQPQHF. The CDR3 DNA reads TGTGCCAGTAGTTGGAGGGGGAGTCGTCAGCCCCAGCATTTT.

The genes are TRBV19 and TRBJ1-4; possible D gene TRBD1, 5 bases. The V end was cut by 3 bases, the J end by 0 bases, with 17 bases between. Germline V gene data show CDR1 as LNHDA and CDR2 as SQIVND (reference sequence). There are 18 residues in the CDR3. Here the CDR3 DNA reads TGTGCCAGTAGTATTCAGGGTCTGTCGGGAGCAACTAATGAAAAACTGTTTTTT. Translated, it gives CASSIQGLSGATNEKLFF.

A single count supports this clone. J is TRBJ2-1 and V is TRBV9; 7 nucleotides align to TRBD2. In germline, CDR1 is SGDLS, CDR2 YYNGEE. With 0 bases clipped from V and 8 bases from J, the junction kept 11 bases outside the gene matches. The CDR3 contains 16 residues. DNA for the CDR3: TGTGCCAGCAGCGTAGGAGGCGGGGGAAAGTTTTATGAGCAGTTCTTC. Its protein product is CASSVGGGGKFYEQFF.

The chain carries TRBV5-1 and TRBJ1-1; possible D gene TRBD1, 5 bases. V gave up 5 bases and J gave up 5 bases, with 22 bases separating them. The CDR3 totals 16 residues. In germline, CDR1 is SGHRS, CDR2 YFSETQ. The CDR3 region has the DNA TGCGCCAGCAGTCCACCAAGGGGCGTTAAGCGGACTGAAGCTTTCTTT. This encodes CASSPPRGVKRTEAFF. Combining the CDR3 with reference TRBV5-1 and TRBJ1-1 gives the whole variable domain KAGVTQTPRYLIKTRGQQVTLSCSPISGHRSVSWYQQTPGQGLQFLFEYFSETQRNKGNFPGRFSGRQFSNSRSEMNVSTLELGDSALYLCASSPPRGVKRTEAFFGQGTRLTVV.

V is TRBV29-1 and J is TRBJ2-2, with 7 bases matching TRBD2. Unmatched junction bases numbered 3, after V lost 5 bases and J lost 0 bases. The germline V gene has CDR1 SQVTM and CDR2 ANQGSEA. This CDR3 is built from 14 residues. CDR3 region: CSVTGTTNTGELFF. The CDR3 nucleotides are TGCAGCGTTACCGGGACTACGAACACCGGGGAGCTGTTTTTT.

This clone has just one count. The chain employs TRBV27 and TRBJ2-3, with D unclear. CDR1 is MNHEY, CDR2 SMNVEV, per germline (reference sequence). The CDR3 runs 15 residues. V was shortened by 3 bases and J by 0 bases, with 10 bases between the two germline ends. The CDR3 spells CASSLKSSSTDTQYF. The CDR3 DNA sequence: TGTGCCAGCAGTTTGAAGTCGTCTAGCACAGATACGCAGTATTTT.